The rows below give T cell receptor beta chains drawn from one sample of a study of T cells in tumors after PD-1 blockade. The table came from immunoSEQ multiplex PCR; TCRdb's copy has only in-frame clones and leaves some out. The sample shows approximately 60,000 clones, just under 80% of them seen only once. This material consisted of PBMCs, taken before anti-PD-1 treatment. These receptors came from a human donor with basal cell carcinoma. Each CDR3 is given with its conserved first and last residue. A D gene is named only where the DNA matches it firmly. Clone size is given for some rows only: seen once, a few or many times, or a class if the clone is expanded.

TGTGCCAGCAGCCTCCAGGGACGGGGAGATACACCCTACGAGCAGTACTTC CASSLQGRGDTPYEQYF - - 17 TRBJ2-7 TRBV21-1
TGCGCCAGCAGCCCTGGGCTAGCGGGGGGGCCGAGTCTGATGACCCAGTACTTC CASSPGLAGGPSLMTQYF TRBD2 - 18 TRBJ2-5 TRBV5-1
TGTGCCAGCACCCGGGGCAGGGGGGTCTACGAGCAGTACTTC CASTRGRGVYEQYF - - 14 TRBJ2-7 TRBV21-1
TGTGCCAGCTCACCACGGGCGGGTCGCTACGAGCAGTACTTC CASSPRAGRYEQYF - - 14 TRBJ2-7 TRBV18
TGTGCCAGCAGCTTTAGGCAGGGGTTAACCGAGCAGTACTTC CASSFRQGLTEQYF - - 14 TRBJ2-7 TRBV7-8
TGTGCCAGCAGTTACAAAGGGACGGACTACGAGCAGTACTTC CASSYKGTDYEQYF - - 14 TRBJ2-7 TRBV6-5
TGTGCCAGCAGTGAGACGGCAGGGGAAGATCAGCCCCAGCATTTT CASSETAGEDQPQHF - - 15 TRBJ1-5 TRBV6-1
TGTGCCAGCAGTGTAACAGGAACTAACTATGGCTACACCTTC CASSVTGTNYGYTF - - 14 TRBJ1-2 TRBV6-6
TGTGCCAGCAGTTACGGGGGGGGGCAGTTGAATGAGCAGTTCTTC CASSYGGGQLNEQFF - - 15 TRBJ2-1 TRBV6-2/TRBV6-3
TGTGCCAGCAGCGCTCGCCTCGGGCAGGGGGAGACCCAGTACTTC CASSARLGQGETQYF - - 15 TRBJ2-5 TRBV9
TGTGCCAGCAGCCATATGGTCGACAGCGTTTCCCAGCCCCAGCATTTT CASSHMVDSVSQPQHF - - 16 TRBJ1-5 TRBV4-2
TGTGCCAGCAGCTTAGTCGCGGGTGAGACCCAGTACTTC CASSLVAGETQYF - - 13 TRBJ2-5 TRBV11-3
TGTGCCAGCAGCCAGACAGGGGGCCGTCAGTACTTC CASSQTGGRQYF TRBD1 - 12 TRBJ2-7 TRBV3-1/TRBV3-2
TGTGCCAGCTCACCCCAGGGGGGCAGGGATCAGCCCCAGCATTTT CASSPQGGRDQPQHF TRBD1 - 15 TRBJ1-5 TRBV18
TGTGCCAGCAGCCTACCCCCGGGTCCTCTTGATTATGGCTACACCTTC CASSLPPGPLDYGYTF - - 16 TRBJ1-2 TRBV9
TGTGCCAGCAGCCAAGAAATCGTACGTCAGGAGACCCAGTACTTC CASSQEIVRQETQYF - - 15 TRBJ2-5 TRBV14
TGTGCCAGCAGCACCGGGACTAGTGTTAGCACAGATACGCAGTATTTT CASSTGTSVSTDTQYF TRBD2 - 16 TRBJ2-3 TRBV9
TGCGCCAGCAGCTTACGAGGGCTCAACACAGATACGCAGTATTTT CASSLRGLNTDTQYF - - 15 TRBJ2-3 TRBV5-1
TGTGCCAGCAGTTCAGCAGGTCGCAGGGGGGTGGGAGCTTTCTTT CASSSAGRRGVGAFF TRBD1 - 15 TRBJ1-1 TRBV6-5
TGTGCCAGCAGCCAGACAGCTAACAATGAGCAGTTCTTC CASSQTANNEQFF - - 13 TRBJ2-1 TRBV7-3
TGCGCCAGCAGTGCGGGCAGGGATCCCAACTATGGCTACACCTTC CASSAGRDPNYGYTF - - 15 TRBJ1-2 TRBV10-1
TGTGCCAGCAGTCCCGATGGTTACACCGGGGAGCTGTTTTTT CASSPDGYTGELFF - once 14 TRBJ2-2 TRBV6-5
TGTGCCAGCAGCTCGGACCACGAGCAGTACTTC CASSSDHEQYF - once 11 TRBJ2-7 TRBV5-4
TGTGCCAGCAGGAGGGACGGAATCTCCTACAATGAGCAGTTCTTC CASRRDGISYNEQFF - once 15 TRBJ2-1 TRBV4-2
TGCGCCAGCAGCCAATCTGAGACAGAAACCTATCAGCCCCAGCATTTT CASSQSETETYQPQHF - - 16 TRBJ1-5 TRBV4-1
TGTGCCGGGACGGGGACCGGGGAGCTGTTTTTT CAGTGTGELFF - - 11 TRBJ2-2 TRBV30
TGTGCCTGGAGAGAGACAGGGGCCTCCGGGGAAGCTTTCTTT CAWRETGASGEAFF TRBD1 - 14 TRBJ1-1 TRBV30
TGTGCCAGCAGCTTTAGGTTATTAGGAGAGACCCAGTACTTC CASSFRLLGETQYF - - 14 TRBJ2-5 TRBV7-9
TGCAGTGCTAATGACGTGGGTGAGAGGGGGGAAAAACTGTTTTTT CSANDVGERGEKLFF - - 15 TRBJ1-4 TRBV20-1
TGTGCCAGCAGCCAAATTGCTATGATGAACACTGAAGCTTTCTTT CASSQIAMMNTEAFF - - 15 TRBJ1-1 TRBV14
TGTGCCAGCAGCTCCGAGATGGGGACTGAAGCTTTCTTT CASSSEMGTEAFF - - 13 TRBJ1-1 TRBV5-4
TGTGCCAGCAGTGGAAGGGCAGCCGTTAACGGGCGAAGTTCACCCCTCCACTTT CASSGRAAVNGRSSPLHF - - 18 TRBJ1-6 TRBV2
TGTGCCAGCAGCCAAAGTACGGGATGGACTGAAGCTTTCTTT CASSQSTGWTEAFF - large 14 TRBJ1-1 TRBV3-1/TRBV3-2
TGTGCCAGCAGCTTGGGTACCGGGACAGGAATCAATGAGCAGTTCTTC CASSLGTGTGINEQFF TRBD1 - 16 TRBJ2-1 TRBV5-6
TGTGCCAGCTTAAGACTCCGACAGGGCAATCAGCCCCAGCATTTT CASLRLRQGNQPQHF - - 15 TRBJ1-5 TRBV21-1
TGTGCCAGCAGCCGAACAGGGGGCGAAGCTTTCTTT CASSRTGGEAFF TRBD1 few 12 TRBJ1-1 TRBV3-1/TRBV3-2
TGTGCCACCAGCAGAGATCTAGCGGATAGCACAGATACGCAGTATTTT CATSRDLADSTDTQYF TRBD2 - 16 TRBJ2-3 TRBV15
TGTGCCAGCAGCTTTCCAGGGGCTAAAAACATTCAGTACTTC CASSFPGAKNIQYF - - 14 TRBJ2-4 TRBV5-8
TGCGCCAGCAGTGCACTAGCGGGGGCAGGTGAGCAGTTCTTC CASSALAGAGEQFF TRBD2 once 14 TRBJ2-1 TRBV10-2
TGTGCCAGCAGTCAGGACCGAAGCTCTGGAAACACCATATATTTT CASSQDRSSGNTIYF - - 15 TRBJ1-3 TRBV27
TGTGCCAGCAGCCCGGGGGCCGGGGAGACCCAGTACTTC CASSPGAGETQYF - - 13 TRBJ2-5 TRBV5-6
TGCGCCAGCAGTGAGGGGGCGCGCATTCTTGGCTACACCTTC CASSEGARILGYTF - - 14 TRBJ1-2 TRBV10-2
TGTGCCAGCAGGCTAGCCCCACACAGCATGAACACTGAAGCTTTCTTT CASRLAPHSMNTEAFF - - 16 TRBJ1-1 TRBV27
TGTGCTAGTGGTTTGATACCTGGTACGCCGCAGAGCGGCTACACCTTC CASGLIPGTPQSGYTF - - 16 TRBJ1-2 TRBV12-5
TGTGCCAGCAGCGTAGAAGGGGTAACGGAAGCTTTCTTT CASSVEGVTEAFF - once 13 TRBJ1-1 TRBV9
TGCAGCGTTGAAGTTTCACAGAACGAGCAGTACTTC CSVEVSQNEQYF - - 12 TRBJ2-7 TRBV29-1
TGTGCCAGCAGTTACTCAGGGACAGGGGGTTCTGGCTACACCTTC CASSYSGTGGSGYTF TRBD1 - 15 TRBJ1-2 TRBV6-5
TGTGCCAGCAGCTTAAGCGGGGGGCTTAACAATGAGCAGTTCTTC CASSLSGGLNNEQFF TRBD2 few 15 TRBJ2-1 TRBV27